The clone carrying this T cell receptor (beta chain) was seen at least ten times. Its antigen is currently unknown. Genomic DNA provided the template from which TCR beta VDJ and CDR3 profiles were obtained. One entry per CDR3 protein, called by TCRdb with MiXCR from the reads. The sample gives some 170,000 distinct CDR3 sequences, 40% to 55% of which show up once; 0.85% to 1.3% is in the top ten. This record belongs to a study of CD8+CD57+ T cells in acquired aplastic anemia. Study context: When averaged, DNA from sorted CD4+ and CD8+ cells came to around 3 ug. Findings and limits, study-wide: Approximately 30 CD8+ CDR3 sequences were shared between patients and controls.

This CDR3 region has 14 residues. The germline gives CDR1 DFQATT, CDR2 SNEGSKA (reference sequence). Trimming removed 4 bases from V and 4 bases from J; junction bases left unmatched: 6. In patients chosen for sequencing, flow cytometry had shown CD8+CD57+ cell expansion. This chain joins TRBV20-1 and TRBJ2-5, with 10 bases lining up with TRBD2. The clonotype was recovered from a human donor with aplastic anemia. The sample comprised sorted CD4+, CD8+, or CD8+CD57+ T cells (not recorded which) from PBMCs. CDR3 residues: CSAMERGGPETQYF. CDR3 DNA sequence: TGCAGTGCTATGGAGCGGGGGGGCCCAGAGACCCAGTACTTC.